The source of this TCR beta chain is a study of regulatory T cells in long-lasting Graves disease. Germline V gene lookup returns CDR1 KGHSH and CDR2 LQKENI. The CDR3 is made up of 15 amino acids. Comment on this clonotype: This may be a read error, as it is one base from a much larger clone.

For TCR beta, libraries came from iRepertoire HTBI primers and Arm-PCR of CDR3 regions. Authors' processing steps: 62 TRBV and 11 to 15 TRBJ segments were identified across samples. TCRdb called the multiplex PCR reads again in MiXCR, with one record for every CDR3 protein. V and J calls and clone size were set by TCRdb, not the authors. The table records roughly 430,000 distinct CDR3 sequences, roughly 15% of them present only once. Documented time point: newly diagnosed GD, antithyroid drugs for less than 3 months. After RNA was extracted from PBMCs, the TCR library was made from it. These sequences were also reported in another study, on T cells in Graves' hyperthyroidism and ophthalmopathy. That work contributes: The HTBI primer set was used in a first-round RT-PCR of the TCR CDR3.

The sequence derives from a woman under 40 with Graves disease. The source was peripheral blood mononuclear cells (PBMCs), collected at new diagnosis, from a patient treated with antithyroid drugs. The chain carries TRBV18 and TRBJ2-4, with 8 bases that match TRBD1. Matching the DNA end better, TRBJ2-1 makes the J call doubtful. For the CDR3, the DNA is TGTGCCAGCTCACCACCGTCAGGGGGCTTGAATGATCAGTTCTTC. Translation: CASSPPSGGLNDQFF.